These 11 T cell receptor beta chains share one sample of origin, sequenced in a study of shared clonotypes between healthy human individuals. TCRdb's copy holds only in-frame clones and misses some; the assay was immunoSEQ multiplex PCR. Of approximately 95,000 clones listed, approximately 61% are singletons. The specimen sequenced was memory CD8+ T cells sorted from blood. Subset: CD45RO+ cells pooled with CCR7-negative TemRA cells. The receptors derive from a man aged 30-40 years in good health.

J is TRBJ2-3 and V is TRBV7-8, with unresolved D. The V gene's germline CDR1 is SGHVS and CDR2 FQNEAQ. Trimming stripped 2 bases from V and 4 bases from J, with 4 bases between. The CDR3 is 12 residues long. CDR3 bases: TGTGCCAGCAGCTTAAGGCCAGATACGCAGTATTTT. It is translated as CASSLRPDTQYF. The whole variable domain, remainder taken from reference TRBV7-8 and TRBJ2-3, is GAGVSQSPRYKVAKRGQDVALRCDPISGHVSLFWYQQALGQGPEFLTYFQNEAQLDKSGLPSDRFFAERPEGSVSTLKIQRTQQEDSAVYLCASSLRPDTQYFGPGTRLTVL.

The chain recombines TRBV11-3 with TRBJ2-2, with a tentative D call TRBD2 (6 bases). The CDR3 loop spans 15 amino acids. Per germline, CDR1 SGHNT and CDR2 YENEEA. With 5 bases removed from V and 3 bases from J, the gap between germline ends came to 13 bases. For the CDR3, the DNA is TGTGCCAGCAGCCCAGGGACTCCGTACACCGGGGAGCTGTTTTTT. It is translated as CASSPGTPYTGELFF.

The V and J genes are TRBV7-9 and TRBJ1-3; D remains unclear. Trimming cost V 5 bases and J 0 bases, with 17 bases left between them. Germline-derived CDR1 and CDR2 are SEHNR and FQNEAQ (reference sequence). The CDR3 length is 17 residues. CDR3 nucleotide sequence: TGTGCCAGCAGCCCACCGCACGGGCAGCTCTCTGGAAACACCATATATTTT. This gives the protein CASSPPHGQLSGNTIYF.

The V gene is TRBV19, the J gene TRBJ2-3; either TRBD1 or TRBD2 may supply D (5 bases each). Trimming shortened V by 3 bases and J by 5 bases, and 27 bases separated the two germline ends. The CDR3 is made up of 19 amino acids. Germline CDR1 and CDR2: LNHDA and SQIVND (reference sequence). CDR3: CASSMPNPGKGTVRDTQYF. The CDR3 DNA follows: TGTGCCAGTAGTATGCCCAACCCGGGAAAGGGGACGGTGAGAGATACGCAGTATTTT.

This clone was counted a single time. The rearrangement joins TRBV28 to TRBJ2-7, with TRBD2 identical over 8 bases. The germline gives CDR1 MDHEN, CDR2 SYDVKM. Unmatched junction bases numbered 4, after V lost 1 base and J lost 11 bases. The CDR3 is 12 residues long. The CDR3 sequence is CASSLLGLVKYF. The CDR3 nucleotides read TGTGCCAGCAGTTTATTGGGACTAGTTAAGTACTTC.

This clone was counted ten times or more. The chain carries TRBV28 and TRBJ2-5, with D possibly called TRBD1 or TRBD2 (5 bases each). Trimming cost V 3 bases and J 5 bases, with 16 bases left between them. Germline V lookup: CDR1 MDHEN, CDR2 SYDVKM. This CDR3 is built from 15 residues. The CDR3 coding sequence is TGTGCCAGCAGTTTCTTCGCAGGGACGTCTGAGACCCAGTACTTC. This sequence encodes CASSFFAGTSETQYF.

This clone was counted many times. This sequence joins TRBV4-1 and TRBJ2-3; 12 bases match TRBD2. Germline V lookup: CDR1 MGHRA, CDR2 YSYEKL. This CDR3 has 16 amino acids. J was trimmed by 6 bases and V by 5 bases; bases with no gene match: 9. The CDR3 DNA reads TGCGCCAGCAGCGAGAGACTAGCGGGAGTCTCGGATACGCAGTATTTT. Protein: CASSERLAGVSDTQYF.

To note about this clone: Within the sample, other DNA sequences also encode this same CDR3. The chain uses TRBV29-1 and TRBJ2-7; TRBD1 matches 7 bases. This CDR3 has 11 amino acids. Germline V CDR1 and CDR2: SQVTM, ANQGSEA. With 6 bases clipped from V and 3 bases from J, the junction kept 2 bases outside the gene matches. The DNA of the CDR3 is TGCAGCGTCAGGACAGGCTACGAGCAGTACTTC. It codes for CSVRTGYEQYF.

A few counts support this clone. The chain employs TRBV27 and TRBJ1-1, with D unclear. Germline values: CDR1 MNHEY, CDR2 SMNVEV (reference sequence). CDR3 size: 14 residues. The V end was cut by 8 bases, the J end by 0 bases, with 13 bases between. The CDR3 is CASGGAGLNTEAFF. For the CDR3, the DNA is TGTGCCAGCGGAGGCGCTGGATTGAACACTGAAGCTTTCTTT.

This clone was counted between two and nine times. Other DNA sequences in this sample translate to the same CDR3. The gene calls are TRBV7-9 and TRBJ2-7; 13 bases align to TRBD2. Unmatched junction bases numbered 2, after V lost 2 bases and J lost 1 base. The CDR3 loop spans 16 amino acids. CDR1 is SEHNR, CDR2 FQNEAQ, per germline (reference sequence). CDR3 sequence reads: CASSLRTSGSSYEQYF. Written as DNA, the CDR3 is TGTGCCAGCAGCTTAAGGACTAGCGGGAGTTCCTACGAGCAGTACTTC. The full variable domain, with the rest looked up from reference TRBV7-9 and TRBJ2-7, is DTGVSQNPRHKITKRGQNVTFRCDPISEHNRLYWYRQTLGQGPEFLTYFQNEAQLEKSRLLSDRFSAERPKGSFSTLEIQRTEQGDSAMYLCASSLRTSGSSYEQYFGPGTRLTVT.

The chain uses TRBV19 and TRBJ1-1, with 9 bases identical to TRBD1. Germline lookup yields CDR1 LNHDA and CDR2 SQIVND (reference sequence). This CDR3 is built from 15 residues. Unmatched junction bases numbered 8, after V lost 6 bases and J lost 3 bases. Here the CDR3 DNA reads TGTGCCAGTAGACTACAGGGGGCGCTTCACACTGAAGCTTTCTTT. This encodes CASRLQGALHTEAFF.